This T cell receptor (beta chain) was found in a study of blood T cell repertoires in COVID-19 (dated by TCRdb to the early 2020s). Study-level background: The collaborator samples originated in the United States, Italy and Spain and spanned the acute and convalescent phases of COVID-19. Deeply sampled blood TCRbeta repertoires from subjects exposed to, actively infected with, or recovered from COVID-19 were included in the dataset. Nearly every sample came with metadata listing a de-identified subject ID, COVID-19 status, age in years and sex. A freely available public database, intended as a resource for researchers studying the immune response to SARS-CoV-2, is where the repertoires were released. The material from the prospective study consisted of cDNA or gDNA derived from T cells, B-cell-depleted T cells, or PBMCs. Where available, HLA class I and class II types were obtained from metadata supplied by the sample provider rather than from assay-based typing. The samples were drawn from the first 160 participants of the ongoing ImmuneRACE study and from about 1,200 subjects provided by 6 global collaborators.

Overall results and qualifications from the work: How much clinical and demographic metadata was included differed by source and by participant, and the metadata was provided uncurated.

In Seattle, one collaborating source enrolled patients while the infection was active and tracked those patients longitudinally over the course of disease. Collaborating institutions collected whole blood in K2EDTA tubes following their own protocols. For TCRbeta analysis, collaborator samples were shipped as frozen whole blood, as isolated PBMCs, or as DNA extracted from either sample type. TCRbeta CDR3 regions were amplified from genomic DNA by means of the immunoSEQ Assay, a bias-controlled multiplex PCR. On the authors' methods: The number of nucleated cells in each sample was estimated from the amplification of reference gene primers within the assay. To quantify the absolute abundance of each unique TCRbeta CDR3 rearrangement, sequence reads were collapsed and filtered. Productive Simpson clonality was computed per sample as the square root of Simpson's diversity index over productive rearrangements. The clones in this table, taken by TCRdb from immuneACCESS, are in-frame only. Not every clone is retained; where verified, under half of the shortfall comes from an unresolved V gene, and the cause of the rest is unknown. V and J calls and clone size are as listed in that table; D and trimming were resolved from the DNA. The sample profile shows more than 85,000 clones; around 87% of them were found once. Clones ranked in the top ten supply 5% to 6.5% of the sample.

Ends trimmed: V by 5 bases, J by 6 bases; bases unmatched to a gene: 6. Including the terminal cysteine and phenylalanine, the CDR3 comprises 17 residues. Solely the CDR3 DNA is kept, with 51 bases framed from the first base. As encoded in the germline V gene, CDR1 is KGHDR while CDR2 is SFDVKD. In the case of this clone: There is no known antigen for this receptor. Base qualities are missing; no much larger clone stands one base away.

This TCR was sampled from a woman aged 45-59 years with COVID-19, enrolled during active disease. Sequencing was carried out using peripheral blood. The sequence links TRBV24-1 to TRBJ2-1, with 16 bases aligning to TRBD2. The CDR3 loop reads CATSVGTSGGVFNEQFF. The DNA reads as follows: TGTGCCACCAGTGTCGGGACTAGCGGGGGGGTTTTCAATGAGCAGTTCTTC.